This T cell receptor (beta chain) was identified in a study of CD8 T cells in ankylosing spondylitis. Findings of the study overall: Made up of about eight highly homologous variants, a TCR beta motif appeared characteristic of ankylosing spondylitis blood.

This CDR3 comprises 12 residues. The germline gives CDR1 SGHRS, CDR2 YFSETQ. Trimming removed 4 bases at V and 9 bases at J, with 11 bases between. In regard to this clonotype: Its specificity is unknown.

A single record per CDR3 protein comes from TCRdb applying MiXCR to the 5' RACE reads. The sample has hundreds of thousands of distinct CDR3 sequences, roughly a sixth seen once. J is TRBJ2-1 and V is TRBV5-1; unclear D gene. This TCR came from a male donor with ankylosing spondylitis. Sequenced: blood, either unsorted or a sorted T cell fraction (not recorded which). The CDR3 nucleotides read TGCGCCAGCAGCAAAGACTGGGGTGAGCAGTTCTTC. The encoded protein is CASSKDWGEQFF.